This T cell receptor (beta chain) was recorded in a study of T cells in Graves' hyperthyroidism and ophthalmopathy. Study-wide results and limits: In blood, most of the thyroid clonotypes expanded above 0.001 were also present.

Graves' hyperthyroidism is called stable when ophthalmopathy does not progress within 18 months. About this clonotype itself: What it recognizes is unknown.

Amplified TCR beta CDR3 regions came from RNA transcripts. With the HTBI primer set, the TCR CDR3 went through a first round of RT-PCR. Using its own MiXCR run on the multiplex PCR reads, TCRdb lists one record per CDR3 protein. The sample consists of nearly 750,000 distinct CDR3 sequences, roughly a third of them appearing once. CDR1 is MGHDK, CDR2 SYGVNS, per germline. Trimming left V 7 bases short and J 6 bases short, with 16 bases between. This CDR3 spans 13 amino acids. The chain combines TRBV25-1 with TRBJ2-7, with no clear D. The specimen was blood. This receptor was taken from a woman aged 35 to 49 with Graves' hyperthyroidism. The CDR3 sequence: CASTQTALCEQYF. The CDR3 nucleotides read TGTGCCAGCACCCAGACTGCACTCTGCGAGCAGTACTTC.